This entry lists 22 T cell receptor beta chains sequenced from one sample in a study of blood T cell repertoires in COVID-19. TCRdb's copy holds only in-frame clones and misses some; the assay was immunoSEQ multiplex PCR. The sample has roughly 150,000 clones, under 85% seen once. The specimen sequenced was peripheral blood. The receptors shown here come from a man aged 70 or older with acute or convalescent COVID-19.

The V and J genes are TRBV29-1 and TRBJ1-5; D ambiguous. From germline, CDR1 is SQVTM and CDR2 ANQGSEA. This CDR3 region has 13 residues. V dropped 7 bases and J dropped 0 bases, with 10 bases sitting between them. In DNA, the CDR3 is TGCAGCGCTAGGGAGAATAGCAATCAGCCCCAGCATTTT. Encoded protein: CSARENSNQPQHF. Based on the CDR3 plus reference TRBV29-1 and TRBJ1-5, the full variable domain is SAVISQKPSRDICQRGTSLTIQCQVDSQVTMMFWYRQQPGQSLTLIATANQGSEATYESGFVIDKFPISRPNLTFSTLTVSNMSPEDSSIYLCSARENSNQPQHFGDGTRLSIL.

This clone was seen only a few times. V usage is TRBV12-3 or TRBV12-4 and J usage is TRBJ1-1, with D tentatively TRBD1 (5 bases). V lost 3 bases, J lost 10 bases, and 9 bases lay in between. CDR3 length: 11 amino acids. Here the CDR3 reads CASSFRGGAFF. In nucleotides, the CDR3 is TGTGCCAGCAGTTTTAGGGGAGGAGCTTTCTTT.

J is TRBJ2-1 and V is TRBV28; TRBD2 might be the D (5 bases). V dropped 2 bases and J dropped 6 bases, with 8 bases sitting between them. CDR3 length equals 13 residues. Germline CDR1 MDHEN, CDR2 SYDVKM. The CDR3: CASSLTGVNEQFF. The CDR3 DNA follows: TGTGCCAGCAGTTTAACCGGGGTCAATGAGCAGTTCTTC. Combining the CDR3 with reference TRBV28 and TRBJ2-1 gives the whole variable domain DVKVTQSSRYLVKRTGEKVFLECVQDMDHENMFWYRQDPGLGLRLIYFSYDVKMKEKGDIPEGYSVSREKKERFSLILESASTNQTSMYLCASSLTGVNEQFFGPGTRLTVL.

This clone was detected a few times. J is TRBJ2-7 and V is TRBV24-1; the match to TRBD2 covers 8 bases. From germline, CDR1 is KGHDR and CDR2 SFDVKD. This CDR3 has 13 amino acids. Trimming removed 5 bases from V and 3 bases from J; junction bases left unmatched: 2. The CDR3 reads CATSAGGNYEQYF. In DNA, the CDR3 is TGTGCCACCAGTGCGGGAGGGAACTACGAGCAGTACTTC.

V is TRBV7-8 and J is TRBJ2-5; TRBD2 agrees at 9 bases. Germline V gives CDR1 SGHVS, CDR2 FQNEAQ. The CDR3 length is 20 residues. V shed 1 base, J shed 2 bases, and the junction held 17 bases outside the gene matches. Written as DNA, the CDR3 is TGTGCCAGCAGCTTAGAGCTAGCGGGGTTTTGGGCTCAACAACAAGAGACCCAGTACTTC. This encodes CASSLELAGFWAQQQETQYF.

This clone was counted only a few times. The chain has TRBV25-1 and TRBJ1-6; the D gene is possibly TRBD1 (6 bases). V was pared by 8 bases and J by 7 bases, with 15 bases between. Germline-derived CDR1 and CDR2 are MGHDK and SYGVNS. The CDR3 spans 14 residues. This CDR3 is CASSPGTPNSPLHF. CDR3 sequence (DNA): TGTGCCAGCTCCCCCGGGACACCGAATTCACCCCTCCACTTT.

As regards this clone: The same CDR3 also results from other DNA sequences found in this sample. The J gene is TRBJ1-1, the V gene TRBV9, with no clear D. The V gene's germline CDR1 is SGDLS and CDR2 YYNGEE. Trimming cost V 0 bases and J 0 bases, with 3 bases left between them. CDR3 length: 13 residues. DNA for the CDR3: TGTGCCAGCAGCGTAGCATTGAACACTGAAGCTTTCTTT. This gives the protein CASSVALNTEAFF.

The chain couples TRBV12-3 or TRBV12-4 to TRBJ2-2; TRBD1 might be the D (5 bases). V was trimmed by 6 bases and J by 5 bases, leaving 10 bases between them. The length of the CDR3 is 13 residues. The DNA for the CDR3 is TGTGCCAGCAGAAAGCAGGGAACCGGGGAGCTGTTTTTT. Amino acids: CASRKQGTGELFF.

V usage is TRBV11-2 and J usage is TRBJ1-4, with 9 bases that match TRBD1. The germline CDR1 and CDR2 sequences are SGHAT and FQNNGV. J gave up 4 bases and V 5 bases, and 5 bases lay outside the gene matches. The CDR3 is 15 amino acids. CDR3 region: CASSGTTGGNEKLFF. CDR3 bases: TGTGCCAGCAGCGGTACGACAGGGGGTAATGAAAAACTGTTTTTT. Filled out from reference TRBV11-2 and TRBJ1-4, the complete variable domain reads EAGVAQSPRYKIIEKRQSVAFWCNPISGHATLYWYQQILGQGPKLLIQFQNNGVVDDSQLPKDRFSAERLKGVDSTLKIQPAKLEDSAVYLCASSGTTGGNEKLFFGSGTQLSVL.

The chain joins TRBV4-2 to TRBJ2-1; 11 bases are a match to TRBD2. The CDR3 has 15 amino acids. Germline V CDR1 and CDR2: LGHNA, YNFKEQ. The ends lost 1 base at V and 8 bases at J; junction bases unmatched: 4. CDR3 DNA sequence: TGTGCCAGCAGCCAAGTAGCGGGGGGGCGTTATGAGCAGTTCTTC. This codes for CASSQVAGGRYEQFF.

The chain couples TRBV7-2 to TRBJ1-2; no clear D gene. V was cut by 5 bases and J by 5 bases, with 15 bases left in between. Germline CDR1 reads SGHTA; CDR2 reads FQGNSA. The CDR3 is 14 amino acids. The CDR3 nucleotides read TGTGCCAGCAGCCCCCTGCGTGTGGAGTATGGCTACACCTTC. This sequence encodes CASSPLRVEYGYTF.

In DNA form, the CDR3 reads TGTGCCAGCAGTTACTCGCGGACAGGGGCCGGGGAGACCCAGTACTTC. Translated, it gives CASSYSRTGAGETQYF. The chain employs TRBV6-5 and TRBJ2-5, with 9 positions matching TRBD1. The germline V gene encodes CDR1 MNHEY and CDR2 SVGAGI. CDR3 length equals 16 residues. V was clipped by 0 bases and J by 5 bases; unmatched bases: 7.

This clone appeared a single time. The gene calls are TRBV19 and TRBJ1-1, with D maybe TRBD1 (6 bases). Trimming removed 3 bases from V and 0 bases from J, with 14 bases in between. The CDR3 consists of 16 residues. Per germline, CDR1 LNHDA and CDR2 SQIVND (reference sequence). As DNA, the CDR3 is TGTGCCAGTAGTATGCCCGGACAGAAATTGAACACTGAAGCTTTCTTT. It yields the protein CASSMPGQKLNTEAFF.

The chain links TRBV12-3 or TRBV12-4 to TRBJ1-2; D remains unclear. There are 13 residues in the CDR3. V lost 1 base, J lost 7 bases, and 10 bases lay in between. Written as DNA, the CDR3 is TGTGCCAGCAGTTTAGGATCCGGGAGTGGCTACACCTTC. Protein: CASSLGSGSGYTF.

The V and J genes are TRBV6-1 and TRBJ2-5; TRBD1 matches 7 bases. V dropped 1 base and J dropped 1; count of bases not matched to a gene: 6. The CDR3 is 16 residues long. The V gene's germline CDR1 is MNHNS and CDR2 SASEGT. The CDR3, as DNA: TGTGCCAGCAGTGAAGAACGTGGGACAGTCCAAGAGACCCAGTACTTC. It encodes CASSEERGTVQETQYF.

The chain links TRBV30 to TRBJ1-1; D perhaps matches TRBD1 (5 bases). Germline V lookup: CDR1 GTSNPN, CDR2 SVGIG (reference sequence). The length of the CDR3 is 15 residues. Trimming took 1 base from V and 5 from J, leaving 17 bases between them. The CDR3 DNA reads TGTGCCTGGAGTGGAATATCGGGGGGTTTGACTGAAGCTTTCTTT. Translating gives CAWSGISGGLTEAFF.

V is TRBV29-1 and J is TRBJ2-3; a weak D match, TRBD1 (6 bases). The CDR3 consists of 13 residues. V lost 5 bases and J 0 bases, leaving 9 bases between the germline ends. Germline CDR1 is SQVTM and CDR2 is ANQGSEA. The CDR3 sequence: CSVRDTSTDTQYF. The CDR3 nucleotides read TGCAGCGTTAGGGACACAAGCACAGATACGCAGTATTTT.

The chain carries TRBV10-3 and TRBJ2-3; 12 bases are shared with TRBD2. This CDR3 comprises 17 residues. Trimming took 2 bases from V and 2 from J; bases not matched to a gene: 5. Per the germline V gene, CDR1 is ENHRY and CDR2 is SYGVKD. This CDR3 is CAISETRTSGNTDTQYF. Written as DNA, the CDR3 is TGTGCCATCAGTGAGACCAGGACTAGCGGGAACACAGATACGCAGTATTTT.

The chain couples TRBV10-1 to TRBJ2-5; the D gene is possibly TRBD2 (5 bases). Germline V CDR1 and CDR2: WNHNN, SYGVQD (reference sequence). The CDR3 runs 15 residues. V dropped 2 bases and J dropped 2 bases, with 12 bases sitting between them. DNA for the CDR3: TGCGCCAGCAGTGAGGCCGCGGGTGGACAAGAGACCCAGTACTTC. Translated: CASSEAAGGQETQYF.

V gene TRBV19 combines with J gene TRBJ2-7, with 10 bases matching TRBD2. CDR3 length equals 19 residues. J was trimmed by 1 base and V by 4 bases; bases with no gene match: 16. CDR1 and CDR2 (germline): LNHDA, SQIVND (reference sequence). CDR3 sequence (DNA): TGTGCCAGTAGTAATCGTCCTAGCGGGAGTTGGAGTTTTTCCTACGAGCAGTACTTC. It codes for CASSNRPSGSWSFSYEQYF.

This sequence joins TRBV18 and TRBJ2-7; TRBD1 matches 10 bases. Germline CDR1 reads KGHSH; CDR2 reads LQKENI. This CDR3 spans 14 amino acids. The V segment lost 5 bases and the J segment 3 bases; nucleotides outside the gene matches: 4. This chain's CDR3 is CASSTGTGVYEQYF. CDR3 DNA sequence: TGTGCCAGCTCAACAGGGACAGGGGTCTACGAGCAGTACTTC.

CDR3 bases: TGTGCCACCAGCAGAACTAGCGGCCTCACAGATACGCAGTATTTT. Translated, it gives CATSRTSGLTDTQYF. V is TRBV15 and J is TRBJ2-3; 8 bases line up with TRBD2. V was clipped by 2 bases and J by 2 bases; unmatched bases: 3. The CDR3 consists of 15 residues. Germline CDR1 LNHNV, CDR2 YYDKDF (reference sequence).